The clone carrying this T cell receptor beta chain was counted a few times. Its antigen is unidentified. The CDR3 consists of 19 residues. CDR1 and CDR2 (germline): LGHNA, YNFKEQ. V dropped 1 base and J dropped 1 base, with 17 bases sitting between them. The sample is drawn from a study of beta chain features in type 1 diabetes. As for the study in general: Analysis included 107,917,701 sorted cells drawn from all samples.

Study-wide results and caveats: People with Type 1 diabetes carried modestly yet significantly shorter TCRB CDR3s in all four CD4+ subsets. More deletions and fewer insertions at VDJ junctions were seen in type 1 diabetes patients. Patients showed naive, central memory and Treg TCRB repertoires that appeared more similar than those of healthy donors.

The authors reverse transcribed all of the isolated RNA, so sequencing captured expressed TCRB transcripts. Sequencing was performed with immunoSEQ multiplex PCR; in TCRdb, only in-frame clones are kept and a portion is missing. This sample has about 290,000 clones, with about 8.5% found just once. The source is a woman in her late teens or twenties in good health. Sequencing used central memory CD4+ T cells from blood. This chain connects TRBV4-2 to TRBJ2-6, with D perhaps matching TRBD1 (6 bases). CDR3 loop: CASSQAFIQGFSGANVLTF. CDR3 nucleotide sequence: TGTGCCAGCAGCCAAGCATTCATACAGGGTTTTTCTGGGGCCAACGTCCTGACTTTC.